This T cell receptor beta chain emerged from a study of blood T cell repertoires in COVID-19. The repertoire was sequenced with immunoSEQ multiplex PCR; TCRdb's copy has only in-frame clones and lacks some. The sample lists about 250,000 clones, about 89% occurring once. CDR3 length equals 16 residues. Trimming left V 0 bases short and J 0 bases short, with 7 bases between. Germline V CDR1 and CDR2: SGHKS, YYEKEE (reference sequence). The sequencing sample was made of PBMCs or T cells enriched from blood (not recorded which). The source is a young woman who had recovered from COVID-19. The chain has TRBV5-5 and TRBJ1-6; D gene unclear. The CDR3 reads CASSLGGSSYNSPLHF. The CDR3 coding sequence is TGTGCCAGCAGCTTGGGAGGGTCCTCCTATAATTCACCCCTCCACTTT.